Detailed here is one T cell receptor beta chain. Its antigen target is currently unknown. Per-base qualities were not stored, and no clone one base away is much larger. Whole blood was collected in K2EDTA tubes by collaborating institutions according to the institutions' own protocols. For TCRbeta analysis, collaborator samples were shipped as frozen whole blood, as isolated PBMCs, or as DNA extracted from either sample type. TCRbeta CDR3 regions were amplified from genomic DNA using the immunoSEQ Assay, a bias-controlled multiplex PCR. As for the authors' bioinformatics: Nucleated cell counts per sample were estimated from amplification of reference gene primers within the assay. To quantify the absolute abundance of each unique TCRbeta CDR3 rearrangement, sequence reads were collapsed and filtered. For each sample, productive Simpson clonality was calculated by taking the square root of Simpson's diversity index across productive rearrangements. TCRdb retrieved this table from immuneACCESS and kept in-frame rearrangements only. Not all clones are present; in checked studies, unresolved V genes account for under half, and no reason is known for the remainder. For V, J and clone size, that table is used; D and trimming come from the DNA. The sample table holds 95,000 to 120,000 clones, of which roughly 88% were seen once. Together, the top ten hold 2.4% of the sample.

These data originate in a study of blood T cell repertoires in COVID-19 (TCRdb year 2020). In terms of the full investigation: Samples covering the acute and convalescent phases of COVID-19 were provided by collaborators in the United States, Italy and Spain. The material from the prospective study consisted of cDNA or gDNA derived from T cells, B-cell-depleted T cells, or PBMCs. Subjects who had been exposed to COVID-19, were actively infected with it, or had recovered from it provided the deeply sampled blood TCRbeta repertoires that made up the dataset. The repertoires were released in a freely available public database intended as a resource for research on the immune response to SARS-CoV-2. Samples came from the ongoing ImmuneRACE study (first 160 participants) plus 1,254 subjects from 6 global collaborators. Nearly every sample came with metadata listing a de-identified subject ID, COVID-19 status, age in years and sex. Where available, HLA class I and class II types were obtained from metadata supplied by the sample provider rather than from assay-based typing.

What the work shows at the level of the full study, not this receptor alone: How much clinical and demographic metadata was included differed by source and by participant, and the metadata was provided uncurated.

Germline trimming: 5 bases from V, 6 bases from J; junction bases outside gene matches: 6. The CDR3 holds 16 amino acids from the cysteine to the phenylalanine. Only the CDR3 DNA is retained, 48 bases long and in frame from the first base. CDR1 and CDR2 were assigned from the germline V gene as SGHVS and FQNEAQ. Material for sequencing was peripheral blood. The origin of this receptor is a human donor in a cohort sampled during active COVID-19. The chain was built from TRBV7-8 and TRBJ2-1; 14 middle bases align to TRBD2. The CDR3 loop reads CASSARLAGGFNEQFF. Here is the DNA: TGTGCCAGCAGCGCCCGACTAGCGGGGGGGTTCAATGAGCAGTTCTTC.